A single sample is the source of the 24 T cell receptor beta chains below, sequenced in a study of post-analysis software for immune sequencing data. TCR beta cDNA libraries had unique molecular identifiers. Using its own MiXCR run on the PCR reads, TCRdb lists one record per CDR3 protein. The sample shows under 200,000 distinct CDR3 sequences, 25% to 35% of them seen only once. The study, taken as a whole, reports: TRBV5-6, TRBV5-1 and TRBV20-1 were among 4 or 5 TRBV segments more frequent in patients than controls.

No cognate antigen is known for these TCRs. The source material was blood. The origin of the receptors is a girl aged 2-17 years with multiple sclerosis.

For this clonotype: Just one base apart from a much larger clone, this may be a read error. The chain combines TRBV5-1 with TRBJ2-3; TRBD1 aligns across 7 bases. The CDR3 runs 15 residues. From germline, CDR1 is SGHRS and CDR2 YFSETQ. CDR3 sequence: CACSLTDRVADTQYF. The DNA of the CDR3 is TGCGCCTGCAGCTTGACCGACAGGGTTGCAGATACGCAGTATTTT.

V gene TRBV7-2 combines with J gene TRBJ1-1, with D perhaps matching TRBD1 (5 bases). Germline values: CDR1 SGHTA, CDR2 FQGNSA. The V end lost 5 bases, the J end lost 3 bases, and 16 bases lay between the germline ends. This CDR3 has 15 residues. The CDR3 sequence: CASSLEGWGDTEAFF. The DNA of the CDR3 is TGTGCCAGCAGCCTAGAGGGTTGGGGGGACACTGAAGCTTTCTTT.

The J gene is TRBJ2-1, the V gene TRBV7-2; 9 nucleotides align to TRBD1. The CDR3 loop spans 15 amino acids. Germline lookup yields CDR1 SGHTA and CDR2 FQGNSA. J lost 9 bases, V lost 5 bases, and 11 bases had no gene match. The CDR3 reads CASSKTGGAYGEQFF. The CDR3 nucleotides are TGTGCCAGCAGCAAAACAGGGGGCGCTTACGGTGAGCAGTTCTTC. The entire variable domain, with the rest obtained from reference TRBV7-2 and TRBJ2-1, is as follows: GAGVSQSPSNKVTEKGKDVELRCDPISGHTALYWYRQSLGQGLEFLIYFQGNSAPDKSGLPSDRFSAERTGGSVSTLTIQRTQQEDSAVYLCASSKTGGAYGEQFFGPGTRLTVL.

This clonotype was found a few times. This may be a read error: a much more frequent sequence differs by one nucleotide. J is TRBJ2-1 and V is TRBV4-1; 8 nucleotides agree with TRBD2. The J call could be wrong; TRBJ2-7 is a better fit for the DNA end. The CDR3 is made up of 17 amino acids. The germline V gene has CDR1 MGHRA and CDR2 YSYEKL. CDR3 in DNA: TGCGCCAGCAGCCCTTGGACTAGCCAGAGCTCCTACAATGAGCAGTACTTC. It specifies CASSPWTSQSSYNEQYF.

This clonotype was detected many times. CDR3: CSVDGRGNYGYTF. The CDR3 nucleotides are TGCAGCGTTGACGGACGGGGTAACTATGGCTACACCTTC. The V and J genes are TRBV29-1 and TRBJ1-2, with D unresolved. From germline, CDR1 is SQVTM and CDR2 ANQGSEA. The CDR3 has 13 amino acids. Trimming removed 3 bases at V and 1 base at J, with 9 bases between.

This clonotype was detected many times. This sequence joins TRBV20-1 and TRBJ2-7; TRBD2 matches 11 bases. V lost 5 bases and J lost 5; bases outside the gene matches: 5. The CDR3 is 13 amino acids. The germline CDR1 and CDR2 sequences are DFQATT and SNEGSKA (reference sequence). In nucleotides, the CDR3 is TGCAGTGCTGCCGGACTAGCGGGCAACGAGCAGTACTTC. It is translated as CSAAGLAGNEQYF.

This clonotype was observed a handful of times. This sequence joins TRBV20-1 and TRBJ2-2; no reliable D call. Deletions cut 2 bases from V and 3 bases from J, with 10 bases between. The CDR3 sequence is 14 residues long. CDR1 is DFQATT and CDR2 is SNEGSKA in the germline V gene (reference sequence). The CDR3 spells CSARSPADTGELFF. The CDR3, as DNA: TGCAGTGCTAGATCACCAGCTGACACCGGGGAGCTGTTTTTT.

This clonotype was recorded a few times. The J gene is TRBJ2-3, the V gene TRBV5-4, with 7 bases aligning to TRBD1. J lost 4 bases, V lost 4 bases, and 15 bases had no gene match. This CDR3 contains 17 residues. CDR1 SGHNT and CDR2 YYREEE come from the germline V gene (reference sequence). This CDR3 is CASSPPPTGKRADTQYF. The CDR3, as DNA: TGTGCCAGCAGCCCACCCCCGACAGGGAAAAGGGCAGATACGCAGTATTTT.

J is TRBJ2-2 and V is TRBV4-1, with D possibly matching TRBD1 (6 bases). Germline V CDR1 and CDR2: MGHRA, YSYEKL. V was shortened by 3 bases and J by 6 bases, with 14 bases between the two germline ends. The CDR3 sequence is 15 residues long. The CDR3 is CASSHCLTGPGELFF. For the CDR3, the DNA is TGCGCCAGCAGCCATTGTCTCACAGGGCCCGGGGAGCTGTTTTTT.

This clonotype was detected a few times. The chain combines TRBV18 with TRBJ2-1, with D unclear. Germline CDR1 KGHSH, CDR2 LQKENI. V gave up 3 bases and J gave up 9 bases, with 12 bases separating them. This CDR3 has 13 residues. The CDR3 sequence is CASSPLRASEQFF. CDR3 DNA: TGTGCCAGCTCACCCCTCCGGGCGTCTGAGCAGTTCTTC.

This clonotype occurred many times. This rearrangement joins TRBV7-8 to TRBJ1-5, with D possibly TRBD1 on 6 matching bases. The CDR3 length is 17 residues. V lost 4 bases, J lost 4 bases, and 20 bases lay in between. From germline, CDR1 is SGHVS and CDR2 FQNEAQ. CDR3: CASSSTGGSGGNQPQHF. The CDR3 DNA sequence: TGTGCCAGCAGCTCGACGGGGGGCTCCGGAGGAAATCAGCCCCAGCATTTT.

To note about this clonotype: A much larger clone sits a single nucleotide away, making a read error possible. The V and J genes are TRBV15 and TRBJ2-7; D is ambiguous. V was clipped by 0 bases and J by 2 bases, with 8 bases between them. This CDR3 has 14 residues. Germline lookup yields CDR1 LNHNV and CDR2 YYDKDF (reference sequence). The CDR3 loop is CATSRDLATYEQYF. Here the CDR3 DNA reads TGTGCCACCAGCAGAGATCTGGCCACCTACGAGCAGTACTTC.

This clonotype occurred a few times. This sequence joins TRBV5-5 and TRBJ1-1; D not resolved. V was cut by 5 bases and J by 0 bases, with 11 bases left in between. Germline V gene lookup returns CDR1 SGHKS and CDR2 YYEKEE (reference sequence). This CDR3 is 14 amino acids long. The CDR3 here is CASRLQLMNTEAFF. The CDR3 nucleotides are TGTGCCAGCAGATTACAGCTCATGAACACTGAAGCTTTCTTT.

This clonotype showed up just a few times. This chain links TRBV20-1 with TRBJ2-7, with a possible D match to TRBD1 (6 bases). Germline V gives CDR1 DFQATT, CDR2 SNEGSKA (reference sequence). The CDR3 runs 13 residues. The V gene lost 6 bases and the J gene lost 1 base, with 13 bases spanning the gap. Here the CDR3 DNA reads TGCAGTGCCTTAGGGGGAATATCCTACGAGCAGTACTTC. This encodes CSALGGISYEQYF.

CDR3 sequence reads: CASRVWSGYTEAFF. The CDR3 DNA is TGCGCCAGCAGGGTTTGGTCGGGGTACACTGAAGCTTTCTTT. This rearrangement joins TRBV5-1 to TRBJ1-1; no definite D call. Germline V gives CDR1 SGHRS, CDR2 YFSETQ. The CDR3 has 14 amino acids. V gave up 5 bases and J gave up 3 bases, with 14 bases separating them. The whole variable domain, remainder taken from reference TRBV5-1 and TRBJ1-1, is KAGVTQTPRYLIKTRGQQVTLSCSPISGHRSVSWYQQTPGQGLQFLFEYFSETQRNKGNFPGRFSGRQFSNSRSEMNVSTLELGDSALYLCASRVWSGYTEAFFGQGTRLTVV.

This clonotype showed up just a few times. CDR3 amino acids: CASSFTGDEADTQYF. DNA of the CDR3: TGTGCCAGCAGTTTCACAGGGGACGAAGCAGATACGCAGTATTTT. The V and J genes are TRBV28 and TRBJ2-3, with 7 bases lining up with TRBD1. Trimming removed 3 bases from V and 4 bases from J; junction bases left unmatched: 7. The CDR3 consists of 15 residues. CDR1 and CDR2 from the germline V gene are MDHEN and SYDVKM. Drawing the rest from reference TRBV28 and TRBJ2-3, the complete variable domain is DVKVTQSSRYLVKRTGEKVFLECVQDMDHENMFWYRQDPGLGLRLIYFSYDVKMKEKGDIPEGYSVSREKKERFSLILESASTNQTSMYLCASSFTGDEADTQYFGPGTRLTVL.

This clonotype has only one observation. Possible read error: a much larger clone is one base away. The chain is built from TRBV4-1 and TRBJ2-7; D is perhaps TRBD2 (6 bases). The ends were cut back, 1 base at V and 5 bases at J, with 15 bases in the middle. Germline lookup yields CDR1 MGHRA and CDR2 YSYEKL. This CDR3 is built from 15 residues. CDR3 DNA: TGCGCCAGCAGCCAAGGGTATCGGGAGAGTGACGAGCAGTACTTC. This gives the protein CASSQGYRESDEQYF.

This clonotype came up many times. This chain uses TRBV14 with TRBJ1-2, with TRBD1 as a possible D gene (5 bases). This CDR3 comprises 14 residues. Germline values: CDR1 SGHDN, CDR2 FVKESK. Trimming shortened V by 4 bases and J by 3 bases, and 12 bases separated the two germline ends. As DNA, the CDR3 is TGTGCCAGCAGCCCCTCAGACAGATACTATGGCTACACCTTC. Protein: CASSPSDRYYGYTF.

This clonotype has ten or more counts. The chain combines TRBV7-3 with TRBJ2-1; the D gene is possibly TRBD2 (5 bases). This CDR3 has 18 amino acids. CDR1 SGHTA and CDR2 FQGTGA come from the germline V gene. V lost 5 bases and J lost 0, with 20 bases in between. CDR3 amino acids: CASSRAVLSGSSYNEQFF. The CDR3 DNA reads as TGTGCCAGCAGCCGAGCCGTCCTAAGCGGTAGCTCCTACAATGAGCAGTTCTTC.

About this clonotype: At one boundary the junction diverges from the germline segment, which might be a read error. The V call is TRBV6-6, the J call TRBJ1-1; D ambiguous. The length of the CDR3 is 14 residues. Germline CDR1 is MNHNY and CDR2 is SVGAGI (reference sequence). CDR3 amino acids: CANSYKGRDTEAFF. Written as DNA, the CDR3 is TGTGCCAACAGTTACAAGGGAAGGGACACTGAAGCTTTCTTT.

This clonotype appeared many times. J is TRBJ1-6 and V is TRBV20-1, with TRBD1 identical over 7 bases. Germline values: CDR1 DFQATT, CDR2 SNEGSKA (reference sequence). CDR3 length equals 13 residues. V lost 6 bases and J lost 6; bases outside the gene matches: 5. This CDR3 is CSAKGQSNSPLHF. Written as DNA, the CDR3 is TGCAGTGCCAAGGGACAGTCTAATTCACCCCTCCACTTT.

This clonotype came up many times. This chain connects TRBV5-1 to TRBJ2-1; 10 bases line up with TRBD2. V was pared by 1 base and J by 4 bases, with 2 bases of the junction left unmatched. Germline V gene sequence: CDR1 SGHRS, CDR2 YFSETQ. This CDR3 contains 15 residues. The CDR3 reads CASSLTSGVYNEQFF. CDR3 DNA: TGCGCCAGCAGCTTGACTAGCGGGGTTTACAATGAGCAGTTCTTC.

This clonotype showed up many times. The J gene is TRBJ2-7, the V gene TRBV14; D ambiguous. Trimming shortened V by 3 bases and J by 3 bases, and 6 bases separated the two germline ends. Germline V gene data show CDR1 as SGHDN and CDR2 as FVKESK. The CDR3 contains 12 residues. CDR3 in amino acids: CASSQDRYEQYF. CDR3 in DNA: TGTGCCAGCAGCCAGGACCGCTACGAGCAGTACTTC.

This clonotype has just a few counts. The chain uses TRBV20-1 and TRBJ1-2; possibly TRBD1 for D (5 bases). The CDR3 loop spans 11 amino acids. The V gene's germline CDR1 is DFQATT and CDR2 SNEGSKA (reference sequence). Trimming shortened V by 0 bases and J by 8 bases, and 7 bases separated the two germline ends. CDR3 coding DNA: TGCAGTGCTAGAGATGGGACCGGCTACACCTTC. Translated: CSARDGTGYTF.